This TCR beta chain is from a study of OX40 agonist ivuxolimab in advanced cancers. Repertoires were generated with immunoSEQ multiplex PCR, while TCRdb's copy carries only in-frame clones and drops some. The table lists about 48,000 clones, approximately 91% of them singletons. In the case of this clone: The antigen is unknown.

Study-wide results and caveats: The authors did not determine the antigen specificity of the expanded peripheral T cells. Partial responders dosed at 0.1-3.0 mg/kg displayed clonal expansion ranking among the lowest. By week 6 at 0.1 to 3.0 mg/kg, blood CD4+ and CD8+ T cells had expanded clonally.

Germline V lookup: CDR1 SGHRS, CDR2 YFSETQ. This CDR3 is built from 13 residues. V gave up 0 bases and J gave up 6 bases, with 9 bases separating them. The V and J genes are TRBV5-1 and TRBJ1-2; maybe TRBD1 (5 bases). Sequences were derived from CD4+ or CD8+ T cells sorted from blood, sampled in a trial of the OX40 agonist ivuxolimab. The sequence came from an adult with an advanced solid tumor such as melanoma, head and neck, liver or kidney cancer. This chain's CDR3 is CASSLGGANGYTF. In nucleotides, the CDR3 is TGCGCCAGCAGCTTGGGGGGCGCGAATGGCTACACCTTC. The variable domain in full, completed from reference TRBV5-1 and TRBJ1-2, reads KAGVTQTPRYLIKTRGQQVTLSCSPISGHRSVSWYQQTPGQGLQFLFEYFSETQRNKGNFPGRFSGRQFSNSRSEMNVSTLELGDSALYLCASSLGGANGYTFGSGTRLTVV.